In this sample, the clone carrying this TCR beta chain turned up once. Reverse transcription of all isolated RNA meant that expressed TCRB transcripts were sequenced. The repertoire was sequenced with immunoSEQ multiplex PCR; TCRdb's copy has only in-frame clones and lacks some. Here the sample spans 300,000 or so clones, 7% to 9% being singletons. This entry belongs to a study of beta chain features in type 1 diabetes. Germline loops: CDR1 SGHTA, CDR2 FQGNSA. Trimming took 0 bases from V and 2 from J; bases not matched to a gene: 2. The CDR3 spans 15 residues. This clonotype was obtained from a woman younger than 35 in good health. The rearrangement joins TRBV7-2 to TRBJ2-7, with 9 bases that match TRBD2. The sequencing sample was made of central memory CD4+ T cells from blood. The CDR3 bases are TGTGCCAGCAGCTTAGCCGGGACTAGCACCTACGAGCAGTACTTC. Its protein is CASSLAGTSTYEQYF.